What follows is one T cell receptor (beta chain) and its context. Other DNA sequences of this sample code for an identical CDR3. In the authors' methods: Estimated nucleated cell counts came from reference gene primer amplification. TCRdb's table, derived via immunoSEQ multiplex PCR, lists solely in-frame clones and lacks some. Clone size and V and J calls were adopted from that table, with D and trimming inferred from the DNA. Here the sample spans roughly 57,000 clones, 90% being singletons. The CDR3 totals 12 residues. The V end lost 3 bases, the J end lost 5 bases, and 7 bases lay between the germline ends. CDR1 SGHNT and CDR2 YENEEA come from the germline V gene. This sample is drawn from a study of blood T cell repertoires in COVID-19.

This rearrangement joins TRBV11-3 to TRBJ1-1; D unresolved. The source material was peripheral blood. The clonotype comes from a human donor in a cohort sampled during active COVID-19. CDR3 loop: CASSFGGTEAFF. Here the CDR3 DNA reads TGTGCCAGCAGCTTCGGAGGTACTGAAGCTTTCTTT.